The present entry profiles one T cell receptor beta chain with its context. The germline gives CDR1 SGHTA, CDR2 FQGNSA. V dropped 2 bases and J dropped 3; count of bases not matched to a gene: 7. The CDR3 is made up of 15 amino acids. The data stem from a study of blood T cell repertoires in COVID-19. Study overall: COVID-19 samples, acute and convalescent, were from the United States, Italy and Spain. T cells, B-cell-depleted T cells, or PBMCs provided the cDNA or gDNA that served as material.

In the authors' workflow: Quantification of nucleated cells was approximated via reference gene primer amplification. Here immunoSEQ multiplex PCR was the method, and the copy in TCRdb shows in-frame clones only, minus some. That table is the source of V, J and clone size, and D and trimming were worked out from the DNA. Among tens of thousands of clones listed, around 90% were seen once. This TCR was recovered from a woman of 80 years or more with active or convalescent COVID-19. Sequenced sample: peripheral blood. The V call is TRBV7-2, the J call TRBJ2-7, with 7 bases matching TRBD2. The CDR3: CASSLRASGHYEQYF. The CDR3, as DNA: TGTGCCAGCAGCTTAAGGGCTAGCGGACACTACGAGCAGTACTTC.